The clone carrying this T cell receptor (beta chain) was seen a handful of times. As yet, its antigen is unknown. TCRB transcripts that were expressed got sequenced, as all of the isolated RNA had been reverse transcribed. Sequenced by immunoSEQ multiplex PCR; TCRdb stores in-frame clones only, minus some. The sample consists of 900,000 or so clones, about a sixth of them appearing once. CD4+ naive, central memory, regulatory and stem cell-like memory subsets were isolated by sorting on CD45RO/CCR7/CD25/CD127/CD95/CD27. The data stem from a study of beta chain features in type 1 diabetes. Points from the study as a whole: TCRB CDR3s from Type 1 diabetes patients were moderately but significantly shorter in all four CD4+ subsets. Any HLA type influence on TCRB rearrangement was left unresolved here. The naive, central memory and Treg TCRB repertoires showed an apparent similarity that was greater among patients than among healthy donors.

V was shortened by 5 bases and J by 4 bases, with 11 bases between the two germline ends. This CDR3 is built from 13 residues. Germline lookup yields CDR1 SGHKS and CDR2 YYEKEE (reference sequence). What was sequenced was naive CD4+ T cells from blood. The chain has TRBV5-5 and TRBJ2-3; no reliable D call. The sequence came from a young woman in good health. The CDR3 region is CASSSLRSDTQYF. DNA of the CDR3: TGTGCCAGCAGTTCGCTACGTTCAGATACGCAGTATTTT.